The table lists the clone carrying this TCR beta chain with many counts. The antigen is not known. Mismatch with germline at one junction end may stem from a read error. On the basis of clinical symptoms, serum thyroxine and TRAb, thyroid ultrasound and orbital computed tomography, diagnoses were made. The data derive from a study of T cells in Graves' hyperthyroidism and ophthalmopathy. At the level of the study: At initial diagnosis, before any treatment had begun, peripheral blood was obtained.

Using RNA transcripts as the source, TCR beta CDR3 regions were amplified. First-round RT-PCR of the TCR CDR3 relied on the HTBI primer set. In TCRdb, the multiplex PCR reads were re-called with MiXCR into one record per CDR3 protein. The repertoire has under 350,000 distinct CDR3 sequences, roughly 15% of them found once; the top ten carry 7.8%. General observations from the study: Ophthalmopathy and stable hyperthyroidism were separated by a 13 V-J model.

Per germline, CDR1 LNHDA and CDR2 SQIVND (reference sequence). The CDR3 totals 16 residues. The origin of this receptor is a woman in her thirties with Graves' hyperthyroidism that later progressed to Graves' ophthalmopathy. Sequenced: blood. This chain links TRBV19 with TRBJ1-5, with TRBD1 matching 8 bases. The CDR3, as DNA: TGTGCCAGTAGTATGGGGGGACAGGTAGCTAATCGGCCCCAGCATTTT. Amino acids: CASSMGGQVANRPQHF.